The 13 T cell receptor beta chains in this list originate from one sample, sequenced in a study of T cell changes during pregnancy in multiple sclerosis. Using immunoSEQ multiplex PCR, the repertoire was profiled, and TCRdb retains in-frame clones only, with some absent. The sample yields about 31,000 clones, roughly 90% seen once. The source was CD8+ T cells from peripheral blood mononuclear cells, collected in the first trimester of pregnancy. Source of these receptors: a female donor with multiple sclerosis, enrolled in a pregnancy study.

About this clone itself: Other DNA sequences in the same sample also yield this CDR3. The chain employs TRBV11-1 and TRBJ1-5; D is ambiguous. V lost 4 bases, J lost 0 bases, and 4 bases lay in between. This CDR3 contains 13 residues. Germline V lookup: CDR1 SGHAT, CDR2 FQDESV (reference sequence). CDR3 region: CASSYNSNQPQHF. In DNA, the CDR3 is TGTGCCAGCAGCTACAATAGCAATCAGCCCCAGCATTTT.

The V gene is TRBV28, the J gene TRBJ1-6; D not certain. The CDR3 covers 14 residues. The V end was cut by 3 bases, the J end by 10 bases, with 13 bases between. The germline V gene encodes CDR1 MDHEN and CDR2 SYDVKM. CDR3 region: CASSFEGTGSPLHF. DNA of the CDR3: TGTGCCAGCAGTTTCGAGGGAACTGGATCACCCCTCCACTTT.

This clone was seen once. The chain uses TRBV28 and TRBJ2-7; possible D gene TRBD2, 5 bases. Germline loops: CDR1 MDHEN, CDR2 SYDVKM. V was pared by 5 bases and J by 3 bases, with 5 bases between. The CDR3 length is 11 residues. The CDR3 nucleotides read TGTGCCAGCAGTGGAGGCTACGAGCAGTACTTC. Translating it yields CASSGGYEQYF.

The chain uses TRBV28 and TRBJ2-1; D remains unclear. Germline V gives CDR1 MDHEN, CDR2 SYDVKM. V lost 2 bases to trimming and J lost 7 bases, with 12 bases between them. CDR3 length equals 14 residues. The CDR3 loop is CASSLPRLANEQFF. In nucleotides, the CDR3 is TGTGCCAGCAGTTTACCCCGACTGGCTAATGAGCAGTTCTTC.

The V call is TRBV27, the J call TRBJ2-1; D is ambiguous. V was clipped by 6 bases and J by 1 base, with 7 bases between them. CDR3 length: 13 amino acids. The germline V gene has CDR1 MNHEY and CDR2 SMNVEV (reference sequence). For the CDR3, the DNA is TGTGCCAGCAGCTCTAATTCCTACAATGAGCAGTTCTTC. This codes for CASSSNSYNEQFF.

The rearrangement uses TRBV10-3 and TRBJ2-1; 7 bases map to TRBD2. Germline loops: CDR1 ENHRY, CDR2 SYGVKD. V lost 0 bases and J lost 0; bases outside the gene matches: 2. The CDR3 covers 16 residues. The CDR3 reads CAISESGGSSYNEQFF. The CDR3 bases are TGTGCCATCAGTGAGTCAGGCGGGAGCTCCTACAATGAGCAGTTCTTC.

On this clone itself: One end of the junction does not line up with germline, which may come from a read error. The chain has TRBV27 and TRBJ1-1; no reliable D call. The CDR3 is made up of 13 amino acids. Germline loops: CDR1 MNHEY, CDR2 SMNVEV (reference sequence). DNA of the CDR3: TGTGCCAACAGTTTCGAGGAGAACACTGAAGCTTTCTTT. It yields the protein CANSFEENTEAFF.

The chain combines TRBV6-5 with TRBJ1-2; perhaps TRBD1 as D (6 bases). Germline CDR1 reads MNHEY; CDR2 reads SVGAGI. Trimming removed 4 bases at V and 6 bases at J, with 12 bases between. The length of the CDR3 is 13 residues. This CDR3 reads CASSSPGVHGYTF. The CDR3 DNA sequence: TGTGCCAGCAGTTCCCCAGGGGTTCATGGCTACACCTTC.

In its sample, this clone was seen once. The CDR3 region is CASSDGLAPNEQYF. The CDR3 nucleotides read TGTGCCAGCAGCGATGGACTAGCGCCGAACGAGCAGTACTTC. The rearrangement links TRBV9 to TRBJ2-7; 9 bases map to TRBD2. CDR1 SGDLS and CDR2 YYNGEE come from the germline V gene. Trimming cost V 3 bases and J 5 bases; bases outside gene matches: 6. The CDR3 runs to 14 residues.

The rearrangement joins TRBV9 to TRBJ1-1, with D unresolved. Germline V lookup: CDR1 SGDLS, CDR2 YYNGEE. This CDR3 region has 14 residues. V lost 1 base, J lost 5 bases, and 12 bases lay in between. This chain's CDR3 is CASSVSDLRTEAFF. The CDR3 nucleotides are TGTGCCAGCAGCGTATCCGATCTGAGGACTGAAGCTTTCTTT.

The chain links TRBV27 to TRBJ1-1, with D maybe TRBD1 (6 bases). Trimming stripped 7 bases from V and 1 base from J, with 10 bases between. The CDR3 runs 13 residues. CDR1 MNHEY and CDR2 SMNVEV come from the germline V gene (reference sequence). DNA for the CDR3: TGTGCCAGCAACCAACAGGGGAACACTGAAGCTTTCTTT. As protein: CASNQQGNTEAFF.

CDR3 sequence: CAINRDTLNYEQYF. The CDR3 nucleotides are TGTGCCATCAACCGGGACACCCTTAACTACGAGCAGTACTTC. The V call is TRBV10-3, the J call TRBJ2-7, with a weak D call TRBD1 (6 bases). The CDR3 contains 14 residues. Germline V gene data show CDR1 as ENHRY and CDR2 as SYGVKD. Trimming took off 7 bases at V and 3 bases at J, with 16 bases between the two ends.

The chain has TRBV30 and TRBJ2-2; no definite D call. Germline CDR1 is GTSNPN and CDR2 is SVGIG (reference sequence). This CDR3 has 14 residues. Trimming pared 1 base from V and 0 bases from J, leaving 6 bases between. The CDR3 protein is CAWSGSTNTGELFF. The CDR3 DNA sequence: TGTGCCTGGAGTGGTAGTACGAACACCGGGGAGCTGTTTTTT. The full variable domain, rest sourced from reference TRBV30 and TRBJ2-2, is SQTIHQWPATLVQPVGSPLSLECTVEGTSNPNLYWYRQAAGRGLQLLFYSVGIGQISSEVPQNLSASRPQDRQFILSSKKLLLSDSGFYLCAWSGSTNTGELFFGEGSRLTVL.